One and the same sample provided the 2 T cell receptor beta chains below, sequenced in a study of shared clonotypes between healthy human individuals. Method: immunoSEQ multiplex PCR; TCRdb's copy keeps in-frame clones and lacks some. The sample includes 2 million to 2.5 million clones, 85% to 95% seen only once; the top ten take about 0.41%. Sequencing was performed on naive CD4+ T cells from PBMCs. Subset meaning: CD45RA+ positively selected. All receptors derive from a man between 18 and 35 years old in good health. Some clones in this sample may be carry-over from other donors' samples.

The V and J genes are TRBV29-1 and TRBJ1-4, with D possibly being TRBD1 (6 bases). This CDR3 has 12 amino acids. V shed 6 bases and J shed 5 bases, with 10 bases lying between them. Germline CDR1 is SQVTM and CDR2 is ANQGSEA. The chain's CDR3 is CSVSGANEKLFF. The CDR3 DNA sequence: TGCAGCGTATCAGGGGCAAATGAAAAACTGTTTTTT.

This rearrangement joins TRBV28 to TRBJ1-5; TRBD1 might be the D (5 bases). The V end lost 6 bases, the J end lost 3 bases, and 9 bases lay between the germline ends. This CDR3 has 13 residues. CDR1 is MDHEN and CDR2 is SYDVKM in the germline V gene. CDR3 in DNA: TGTGCCAGCAGGGGGACCCTCAATCAGCCCCAGCATTTT. It encodes CASRGTLNQPQHF. The whole variable domain, filled in from reference TRBV28 and TRBJ1-5, reads DVKVTQSSRYLVKRTGEKVFLECVQDMDHENMFWYRQDPGLGLRLIYFSYDVKMKEKGDIPEGYSVSREKKERFSLILESASTNQTSMYLCASRGTLNQPQHFGDGTRLSIL.